Shown below are 2 T cell receptor beta chains from a single sample sequenced in a study of blood T cell repertoires in COVID-19. Method: immunoSEQ multiplex PCR; TCRdb's copy keeps in-frame clones and lacks some. The data hold around 200,000 clones, with about 85% observed a single time. Sequences were obtained from PBMCs or T cells enriched from blood (not recorded which). These receptors originate from a man between 40 and 49 years old who had recovered from COVID-19.

This clone was recorded many times. The chain carries TRBV7-6 and TRBJ2-2; 9 bases are shared with TRBD2. The CDR3 covers 16 residues. Germline V gene sequence: CDR1 SGHVS, CDR2 FNYEAQ. J was trimmed by 2 bases and V by 1 base; bases with no gene match: 2. The CDR3: CASSLELAGNTGELFF. For the CDR3, the DNA is TGTGCCAGCAGCTTAGAGCTAGCGGGAAACACCGGGGAGCTGTTTTTT.

The J gene is TRBJ2-3, the V gene TRBV7-3; 7 nucleotides agree with TRBD1. Germline V gene lookup returns CDR1 SGHTA and CDR2 FQGTGA. The ends lost 5 bases at V and 1 base at J; junction bases unmatched: 9. The CDR3 loop spans 16 amino acids. CDR3 nucleotide sequence: TGTGCCAGCAGCCTAAGAGGACAGGAGGGCACAGATACGCAGTATTTT. Its protein product is CASSLRGQEGTDTQYF. Full variable domain (missing parts from reference TRBV7-3 and TRBJ2-3): GAGVSQTPSNKVTEKGKYVELRCDPISGHTALYWYRQSLGQGPEFLIYFQGTGAADDSGLPNDRFFAVRPEGSVSTLKIQRTERGDSAVYLCASSLRGQEGTDTQYFGPGTRLTVL.